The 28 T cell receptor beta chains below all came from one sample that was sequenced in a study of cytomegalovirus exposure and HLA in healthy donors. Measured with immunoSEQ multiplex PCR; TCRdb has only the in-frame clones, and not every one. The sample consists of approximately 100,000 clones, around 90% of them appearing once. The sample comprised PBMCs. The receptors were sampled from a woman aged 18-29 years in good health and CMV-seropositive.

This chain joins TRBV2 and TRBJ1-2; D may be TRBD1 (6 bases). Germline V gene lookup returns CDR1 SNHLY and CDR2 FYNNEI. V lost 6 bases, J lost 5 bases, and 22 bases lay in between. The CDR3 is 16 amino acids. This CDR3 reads CASSETRQAATYGYTF. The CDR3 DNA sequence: TGTGCCAGCAGCGAAACCCGACAGGCGGCCACTTATGGCTACACCTTC.

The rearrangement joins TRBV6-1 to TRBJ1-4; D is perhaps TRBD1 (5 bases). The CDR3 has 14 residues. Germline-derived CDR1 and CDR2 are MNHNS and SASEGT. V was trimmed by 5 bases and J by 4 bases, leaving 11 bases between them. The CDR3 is CASSPGQINEKLFF. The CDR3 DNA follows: TGTGCCAGCAGTCCAGGGCAAATTAATGAAAAACTGTTTTTT.

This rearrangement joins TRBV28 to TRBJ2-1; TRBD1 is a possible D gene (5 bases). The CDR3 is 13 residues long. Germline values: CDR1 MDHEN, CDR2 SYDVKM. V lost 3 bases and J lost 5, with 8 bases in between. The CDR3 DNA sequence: TGTGCCAGCAGTTTTCAGGGAAACAATGAGCAGTTCTTC. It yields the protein CASSFQGNNEQFF.

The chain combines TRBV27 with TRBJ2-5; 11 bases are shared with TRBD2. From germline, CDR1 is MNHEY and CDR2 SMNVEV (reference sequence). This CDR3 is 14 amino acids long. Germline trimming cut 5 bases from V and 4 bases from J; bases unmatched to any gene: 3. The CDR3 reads CASSQGTSGETQYF. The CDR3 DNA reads TGTGCCAGCAGTCAAGGGACTAGCGGAGAGACCCAGTACTTC.

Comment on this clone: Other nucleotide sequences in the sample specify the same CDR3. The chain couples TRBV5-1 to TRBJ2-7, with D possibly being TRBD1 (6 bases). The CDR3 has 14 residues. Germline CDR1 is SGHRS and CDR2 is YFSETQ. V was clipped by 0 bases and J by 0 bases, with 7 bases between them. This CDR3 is CASSLGGGSYEQYV. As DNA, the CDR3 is TGCGCCAGCAGCTTGGGAGGGGGCTCCTACGAGCAGTACGTC.

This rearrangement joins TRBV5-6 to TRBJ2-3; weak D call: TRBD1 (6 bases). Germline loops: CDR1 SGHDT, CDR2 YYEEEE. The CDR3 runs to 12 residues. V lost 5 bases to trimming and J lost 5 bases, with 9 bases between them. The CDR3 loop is CASRQGIDTQYF. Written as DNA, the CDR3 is TGTGCCAGCAGACAGGGTATAGATACGCAGTATTTT.

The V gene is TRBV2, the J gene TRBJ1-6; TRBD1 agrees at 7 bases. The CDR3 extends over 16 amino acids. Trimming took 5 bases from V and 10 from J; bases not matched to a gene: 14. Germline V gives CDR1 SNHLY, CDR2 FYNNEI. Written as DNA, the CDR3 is TGTGCCAGCAGTTCTCAGCGGGCGGTCAGGGGGTCACCCCTCCACTTT. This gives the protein CASSSQRAVRGSPLHF.

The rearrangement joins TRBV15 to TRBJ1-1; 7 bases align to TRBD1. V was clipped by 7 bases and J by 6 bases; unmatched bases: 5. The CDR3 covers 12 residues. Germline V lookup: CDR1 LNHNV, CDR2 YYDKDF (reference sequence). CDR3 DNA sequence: TGTGCCACCACCGACAGGGTCGCTGAAGCTTTCTTT. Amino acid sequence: CATTDRVAEAFF. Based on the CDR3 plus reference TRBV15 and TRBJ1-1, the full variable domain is DAMVIQNPRYQVTQFGKPVTLSCSQTLNHNVMYWYQQKSSQAPKLLFHYYDKDFNNEADTPDNFQSRRPNTSFCFLDIRSPGLGDTAMYLCATTDRVAEAFFGQGTRLTVV.

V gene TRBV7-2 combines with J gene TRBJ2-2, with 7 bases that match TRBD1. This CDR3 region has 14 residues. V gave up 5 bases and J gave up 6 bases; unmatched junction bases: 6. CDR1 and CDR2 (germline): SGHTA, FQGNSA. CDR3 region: CASSPGQGAGELFF. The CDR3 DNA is TGTGCCAGCAGCCCGGGGCAGGGGGCCGGGGAGCTGTTTTTT.

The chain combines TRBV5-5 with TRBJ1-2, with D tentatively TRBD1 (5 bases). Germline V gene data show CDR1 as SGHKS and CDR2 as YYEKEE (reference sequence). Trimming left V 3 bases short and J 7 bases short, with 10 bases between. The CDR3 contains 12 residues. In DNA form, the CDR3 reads TGTGCCAGCAGCTGGGGCACAAGTGGCTACACCTTC. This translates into CASSWGTSGYTF.

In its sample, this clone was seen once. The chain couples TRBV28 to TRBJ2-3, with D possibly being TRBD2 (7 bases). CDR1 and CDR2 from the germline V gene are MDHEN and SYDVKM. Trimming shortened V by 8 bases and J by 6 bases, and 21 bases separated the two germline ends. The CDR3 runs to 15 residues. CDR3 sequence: CASGPGGRGSDTQYF. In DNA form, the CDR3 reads TGTGCCAGCGGGCCGGGGGGCCGGGGATCGGATACGCAGTATTTT.

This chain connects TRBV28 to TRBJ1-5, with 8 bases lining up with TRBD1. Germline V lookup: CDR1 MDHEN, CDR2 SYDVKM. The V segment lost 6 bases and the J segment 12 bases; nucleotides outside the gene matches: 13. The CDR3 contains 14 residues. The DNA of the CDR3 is TGTGCCAGCAGCCGGACAGGGCCTCCTAGGGGCCAGCATTTT. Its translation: CASSRTGPPRGQHF. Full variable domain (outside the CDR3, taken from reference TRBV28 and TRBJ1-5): DVKVTQSSRYLVKRTGEKVFLECVQDMDHENMFWYRQDPGLGLRLIYFSYDVKMKEKGDIPEGYSVSREKKERFSLILESASTNQTSMYLCASSRTGPPRGQHFGDGTRLSIL.

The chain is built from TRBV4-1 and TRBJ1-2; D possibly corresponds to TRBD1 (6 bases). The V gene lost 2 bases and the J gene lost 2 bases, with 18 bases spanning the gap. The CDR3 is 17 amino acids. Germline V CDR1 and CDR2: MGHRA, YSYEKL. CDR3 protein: CASSQPNQGIANYGYTF. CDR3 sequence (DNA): TGCGCCAGCAGCCAACCCAACCAGGGGATTGCGAACTATGGCTACACCTTC.

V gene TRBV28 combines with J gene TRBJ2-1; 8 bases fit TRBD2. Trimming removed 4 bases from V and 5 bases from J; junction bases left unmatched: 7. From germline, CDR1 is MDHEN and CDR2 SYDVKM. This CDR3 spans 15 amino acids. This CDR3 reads CASSSSGGHDNEQFF. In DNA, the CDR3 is TGTGCCAGCAGTTCAAGCGGGGGCCATGACAATGAGCAGTTCTTC.

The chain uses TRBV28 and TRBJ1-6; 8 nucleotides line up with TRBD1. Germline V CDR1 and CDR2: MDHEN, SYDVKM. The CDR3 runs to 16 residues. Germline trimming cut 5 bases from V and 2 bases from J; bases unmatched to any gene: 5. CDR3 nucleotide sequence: TGTGCCAGCAGTCCCCTGACAGGGGCCTATAATTCACCCCTCCACTTT. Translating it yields CASSPLTGAYNSPLHF.

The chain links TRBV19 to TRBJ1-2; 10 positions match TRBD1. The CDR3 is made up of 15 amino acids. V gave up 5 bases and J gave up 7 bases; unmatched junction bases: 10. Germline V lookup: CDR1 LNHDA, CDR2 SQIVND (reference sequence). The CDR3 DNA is TGTGCCAGTAGTTTCTCCGGGACAGGGGTGTTTGGCTACACCTTC. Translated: CASSFSGTGVFGYTF.

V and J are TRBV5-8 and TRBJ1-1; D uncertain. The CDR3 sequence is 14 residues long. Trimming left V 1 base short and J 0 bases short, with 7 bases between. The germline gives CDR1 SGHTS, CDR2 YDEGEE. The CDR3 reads CASSLRRMNTEAFF. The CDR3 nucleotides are TGTGCCAGCAGCTTGCGGCGGATGAACACTGAAGCTTTCTTT.

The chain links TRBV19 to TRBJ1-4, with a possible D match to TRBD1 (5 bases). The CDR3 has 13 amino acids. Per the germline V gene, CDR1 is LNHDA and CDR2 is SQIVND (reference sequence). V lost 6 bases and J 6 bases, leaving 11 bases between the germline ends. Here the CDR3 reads CASRRGTYEKLFF. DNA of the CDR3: TGTGCCAGTAGAAGGGGAACCTATGAAAAACTGTTTTTT.

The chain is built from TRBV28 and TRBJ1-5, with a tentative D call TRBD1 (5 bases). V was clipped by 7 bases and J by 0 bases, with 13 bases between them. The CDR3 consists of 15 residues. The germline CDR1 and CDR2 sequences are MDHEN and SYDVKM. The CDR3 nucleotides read TGTGCCAGCACTGGGGGGGATCTTAGCAATCAGCCCCAGCATTTT. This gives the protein CASTGGDLSNQPQHF.

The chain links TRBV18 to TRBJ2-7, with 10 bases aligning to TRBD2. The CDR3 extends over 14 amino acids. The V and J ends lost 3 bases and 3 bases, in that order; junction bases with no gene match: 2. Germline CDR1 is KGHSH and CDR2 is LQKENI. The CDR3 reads CASSPQRGGYEQYV. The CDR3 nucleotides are TGTGCCAGCTCACCCCAGCGGGGGGGCTACGAGCAGTACGTC.

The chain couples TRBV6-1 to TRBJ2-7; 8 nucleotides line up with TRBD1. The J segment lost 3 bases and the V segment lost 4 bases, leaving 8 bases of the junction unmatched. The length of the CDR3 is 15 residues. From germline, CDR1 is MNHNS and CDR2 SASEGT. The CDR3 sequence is CASSGRGQGYYEQYF. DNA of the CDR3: TGTGCCAGCAGTGGCCGCGGACAGGGCTACTACGAGCAGTACTTC.

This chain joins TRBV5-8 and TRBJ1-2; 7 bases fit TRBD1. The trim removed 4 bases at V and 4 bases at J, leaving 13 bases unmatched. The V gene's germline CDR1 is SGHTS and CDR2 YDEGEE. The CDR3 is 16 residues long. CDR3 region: CASSLDRTGAFYGYTF. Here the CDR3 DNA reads TGTGCCAGCAGCCTGGACCGGACAGGAGCCTTCTATGGCTACACCTTC.

CDR3 loop: CASSPGQGISTDTQYF. The CDR3 bases are TGTGCCAGCAGCCCCGGACAGGGTATAAGCACAGATACGCAGTATTTT. This sequence joins TRBV7-8 and TRBJ2-3, with 8 bases lining up with TRBD1. The ends lost 5 bases at V and 0 bases at J; junction bases unmatched: 7. CDR1 is SGHVS and CDR2 is FQNEAQ in the germline V gene. This CDR3 contains 16 residues.

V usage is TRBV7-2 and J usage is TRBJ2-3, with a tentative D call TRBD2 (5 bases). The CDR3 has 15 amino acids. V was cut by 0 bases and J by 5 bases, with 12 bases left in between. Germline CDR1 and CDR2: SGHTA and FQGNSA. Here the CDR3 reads CASSLAGRSVDTQYF. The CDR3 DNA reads TGTGCCAGCAGCTTAGCGGGGAGATCGGTAGATACGCAGTATTTT.

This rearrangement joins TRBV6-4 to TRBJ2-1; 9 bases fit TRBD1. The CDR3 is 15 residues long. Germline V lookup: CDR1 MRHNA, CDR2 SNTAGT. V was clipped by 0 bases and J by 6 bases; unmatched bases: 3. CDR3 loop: CASSDSKTGGNEQFF. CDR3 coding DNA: TGTGCCAGCAGTGACTCGAAGACAGGGGGCAATGAGCAGTTCTTC.

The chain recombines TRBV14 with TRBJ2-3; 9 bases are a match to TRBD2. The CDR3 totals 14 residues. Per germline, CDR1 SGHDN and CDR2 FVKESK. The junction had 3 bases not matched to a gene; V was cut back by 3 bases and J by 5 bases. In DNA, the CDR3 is TGTGCCAGCAGCCACCTAGCGGGGCAAGATACGCAGTATTTT. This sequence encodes CASSHLAGQDTQYF.

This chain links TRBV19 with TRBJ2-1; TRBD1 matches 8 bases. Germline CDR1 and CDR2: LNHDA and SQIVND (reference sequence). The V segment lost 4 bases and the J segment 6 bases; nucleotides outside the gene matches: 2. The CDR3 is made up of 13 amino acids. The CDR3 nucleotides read TGTGCCAGTAGTACCGACAGGGGCAATGAGCAGTTCTTC. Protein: CASSTDRGNEQFF.

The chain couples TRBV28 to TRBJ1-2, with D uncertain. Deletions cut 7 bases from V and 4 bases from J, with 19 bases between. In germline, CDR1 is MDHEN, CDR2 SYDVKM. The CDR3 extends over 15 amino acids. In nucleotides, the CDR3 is TGTGCCAGCATCCCTAGGGAGGACTCAGGCTATGGCTACACCTTC. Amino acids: CASIPREDSGYGYTF.